The 12 T cell receptor beta chains reported below all come from one sample, sequenced in a study of Ad26.COV2.S vaccination and SARS-CoV-2 variants (dated by TCRdb to the early 2020s). This specimen's treatment or condition label, per the study, means: about 20 received Ad26.COV2.S at low or high dose, single or two shots; 5 received placebo; per-sample allocation not given. Repertoires of vaccine and placebo recipients were sequenced from samples taken on day 63 after the first injection. Library preparation used the immunoSEQ multiplex PCR assay. TCRdb holds this immuneACCESS table with in-frame rearrangements only. Some clones are missing; in checked studies, unresolved V genes explain under half, and the rest has no known cause. The sample contains approximately 350,000 clones, about four fifths of them found a single time. The top ten constitute almost 7.5% of the sample. The source material was peripheral blood, sampled in a trial of Ad26.COV2.S vaccine versus placebo. Receptors were obtained from a person between 18 and 65 years old who received the Ad26.COV2.S COVID-19 vaccine or a placebo.

The V call is TRBV11-3, the J call TRBJ1-2; D is uncertain. This CDR3 has 12 amino acids. CDR1 is SGHNT and CDR2 is YENEEA in the germline V gene. V was pared by 5 bases and J by 6 bases, with 10 bases between. CDR3 amino acids: CASSLHEDGYTF. CDR3 bases: TGTGCCAGCAGCCTCCACGAGGATGGCTACACCTTC.

J is TRBJ1-1 and V is TRBV18; D gene unclear. Trimming took 2 bases from V and 1 from J, leaving 11 bases between them. The CDR3 covers 15 residues. Germline CDR1 is KGHSH and CDR2 is LQKENI. The chain's CDR3 is CASSPRVYANTEAFF. CDR3 nucleotide sequence: TGTGCCAGCTCACCAAGGGTATATGCGAACACTGAAGCTTTCTTT. Full variable domain (outside the CDR3, taken from reference TRBV18 and TRBJ1-1): NAGVMQNPRHLVRRRGQEARLRCSPMKGHSHVYWYRQLPEEGLKFMVYLQKENIIDESGMPKERFSAEFPKEGPSILRIQQVVRGDSAAYFCASSPRVYANTEAFFGQGTRLTVV.

The chain has TRBV7-2 and TRBJ1-3, with D possibly matching TRBD1 (5 bases). Trimming took off 3 bases at V and 0 bases at J, with 12 bases between the two ends. The CDR3 consists of 16 residues. Germline CDR1 SGHTA, CDR2 FQGNSA. The CDR3 sequence: CASSLGGSNSGNTIYF. CDR3 DNA: TGTGCCAGCAGCTTGGGGGGATCCAACTCTGGAAACACCATATATTTT.

The J gene is TRBJ1-1, the V gene TRBV7-2; D is unresolved. The CDR3 is 14 residues long. V dropped 0 bases and J dropped 2 bases, with 7 bases sitting between them. Germline CDR1 SGHTA, CDR2 FQGNSA. The CDR3 coding sequence is TGTGCCAGCAGCTTAGCGCTAGCAAACACTGAAGCTTTCTTT. This encodes CASSLALANTEAFF. The whole variable domain, filled in from reference TRBV7-2 and TRBJ1-1, reads GAGVSQSPSNKVTEKGKDVELRCDPISGHTALYWYRQSLGQGLEFLIYFQGNSAPDKSGLPSDRFSAERTGGSVSTLTIQRTQQEDSAVYLCASSLALANTEAFFGQGTRLTVV.

The J gene is TRBJ2-5, the V gene TRBV6-6; D might be TRBD2 (6 bases). The CDR3 has 15 residues. The ends were cut back, 6 bases at V and 5 bases at J, with 19 bases in the middle. The V gene's germline CDR1 is MNHNY and CDR2 SVGAGI (reference sequence). DNA of the CDR3: TGTGCCAGCAGCCCTAGGCTAGCGAGTTCGGAGACCCAGTACTTC. As protein: CASSPRLASSETQYF.

The chain is built from TRBV6-2 or TRBV6-3 and TRBJ2-7, with 8 positions matching TRBD1. The germline V gene has CDR1 MNHEY and CDR2 SVGEGT. This CDR3 comprises 17 residues. With V trimmed by 5 bases and J by 5 bases, 17 bases remained unmatched. The CDR3 DNA follows: TGTGCCAGCAGTGACACGCCTGCCTCGGACAGGGTCAACGAGCAGTACTTC. The encoded protein is CASSDTPASDRVNEQYF.

In this sample, this clone turned up a few times. This chain joins TRBV12-3 or TRBV12-4 and TRBJ2-3; D call uncertain. The ends were cut back, 4 bases at V and 2 bases at J, with 4 bases in the middle. CDR3 length: 12 amino acids. The CDR3 loop is CASSSYTDTQYF. The CDR3 DNA sequence: TGTGCCAGCAGTTCTTACACAGATACGCAGTATTTT.

This chain connects TRBV11-3 to TRBJ2-7, with a tentative D call TRBD2 (6 bases). The CDR3 contains 16 residues. V lost 1 base, J lost 1 base, and 14 bases lay in between. The germline V gene encodes CDR1 SGHNT and CDR2 YENEEA. The CDR3: CASSLGEAAGSYEQYF. CDR3 nucleotide sequence: TGTGCCAGCAGCTTAGGGGAGGCCGCAGGATCCTACGAGCAGTACTTC. The whole variable domain, filled in from reference TRBV11-3 and TRBJ2-7, reads EAGVVQSPRYKIIEKKQPVAFWCNPISGHNTLYWYLQNLGQGPELLIRYENEEAVDDSQLPKDRFSAERLKGVDSTLKIQPAELGDSAVYLCASSLGEAAGSYEQYFGPGTRLTVT.

The chain links TRBV24-1 to TRBJ1-3; D is possibly TRBD1 (5 bases). The CDR3 has 13 amino acids. Germline CDR1 and CDR2: KGHDR and SFDVKD. The V end lost 2 bases, the J end lost 13 bases, and 14 bases lay between the germline ends. The CDR3 loop reads CATSDYPGPGIYF. CDR3 bases: TGTGCCACCAGTGATTATCCGGGACCAGGGATATATTTT.

The rearrangement uses TRBV6-5 and TRBJ2-7, with no clear D. Per the germline V gene, CDR1 is MNHEY and CDR2 is SVGAGI. The CDR3 runs 13 residues. V lost 0 bases to trimming and J lost 1 base, with 4 bases between them. The CDR3 nucleotides are TGTGCCAGCAGTTACTCGGGTTCCTACGAGCAGTACTTC. Protein: CASSYSGSYEQYF.

The rearrangement links TRBV18 to TRBJ1-4; no definite D call. This CDR3 contains 15 residues. The V gene's germline CDR1 is KGHSH and CDR2 LQKENI. Trimming stripped 0 bases from V and 8 bases from J, with 13 bases between. The CDR3: CASSPPAGPREKLFF. The CDR3 DNA follows: TGTGCCAGCTCACCACCGGCAGGACCCAGGGAAAAACTGTTTTTT.

The J gene is TRBJ2-3, the V gene TRBV3-1 (or the pseudogene TRBV3-2), with D unresolved. This CDR3 is built from 15 residues. Germline V gene sequence: CDR1 LGHDT, CDR2 YNNKEL (reference sequence). The V and J ends lost 2 bases and 2 bases respectively, with 11 bases between them. Here the CDR3 reads CASSQQTSLTDTQYF. For the CDR3, the DNA is TGTGCCAGCAGCCAACAGACATCGCTCACAGATACGCAGTATTTT.